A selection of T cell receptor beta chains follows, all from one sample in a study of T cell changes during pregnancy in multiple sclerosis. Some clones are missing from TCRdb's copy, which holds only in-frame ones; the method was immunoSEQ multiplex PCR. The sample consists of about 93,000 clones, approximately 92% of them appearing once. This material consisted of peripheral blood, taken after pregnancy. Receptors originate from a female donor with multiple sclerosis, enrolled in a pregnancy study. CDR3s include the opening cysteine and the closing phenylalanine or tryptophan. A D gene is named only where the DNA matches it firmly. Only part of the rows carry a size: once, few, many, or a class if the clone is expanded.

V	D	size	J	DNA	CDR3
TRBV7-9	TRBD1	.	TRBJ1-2	TGTGCCAGCAGACCACTCCGACAGGGAGGATATGGCTACACCTTC	CASRPLRQGGYGYTF
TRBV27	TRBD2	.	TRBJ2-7	TGTGCCAGCAGGGTACGCGGGGGGGCCCACGAGCAGTACTTC	CASRVRGGAHEQYF
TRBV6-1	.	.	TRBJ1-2	TGTGCCAGCAGTGAAAGGGGCCCAGCTTTAGACTACACCTTC	CASSERGPALDYTF
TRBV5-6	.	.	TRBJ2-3	TGTGCCAGCAGCTTGGGGGCGAACCCAGATACGCAGTATTTT	CASSLGANPDTQYF
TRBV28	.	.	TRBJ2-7	TGTGCCAGCAGTTTCCGGGACAACTCCTACGAGCAGTACTTC	CASSFRDNSYEQYF
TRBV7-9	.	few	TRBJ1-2	TGTGCCAGCAGCTCGAGGGGGGGTGGCTACACCTTC	CASSSRGGGYTF
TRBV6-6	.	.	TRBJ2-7	TGTGCCAGCAGTTACGACACCTCGACTAGCGAGCAGTACTTC	CASSYDTSTSEQYF
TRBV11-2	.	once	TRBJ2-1	TGTGCCAGCAGCTTGGGGGGATCCTACAATGAGCAGTTCTTC	CASSLGGSYNEQFF
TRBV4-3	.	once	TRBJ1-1	TGCGCCAGCAGCCAAGATAGAAATATCCGCGCTGAAGCTTTCTTT	CASSQDRNIRAEAFF
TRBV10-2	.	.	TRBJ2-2	TGCGCCAGCAGTGATAGTAGCTCGGTTGGGACCGGGGAGCTGTTTTTT	CASSDSSSVGTGELFF
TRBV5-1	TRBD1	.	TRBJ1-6	TGCGCCAGCAGCTCCGGACAGGCATCGGGGAATTCACCCCTCCACTTT	CASSSGQASGNSPLHF
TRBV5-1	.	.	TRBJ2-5	TGCGCCAGCAGCTTGGGCTCCCGGAGTGCGAACCAAGAGACCCAGTACTTC	CASSLGSRSANQETQYF
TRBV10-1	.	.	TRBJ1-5	TGCGCCAGCAGTGAGTCGTACAGGGACCCGATCGAAGCAGAGCCCCAGCATTTT	CASSESYRDPIEAEPQHF
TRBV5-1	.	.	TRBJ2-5	TGCGCCAGCAGCTCTGGAGGGGGAGGGGAGACCCAGTACTTC	CASSSGGGGETQYF
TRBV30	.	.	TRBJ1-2	TGTGCCTGGAGTCCCCTTCAGGTGAACTATGGCTACACCTTC	CAWSPLQVNYGYTF
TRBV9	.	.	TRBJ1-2	TGTGCCAGCAGCGTAGGCGGAGACCTATATGGCTACACCTTC	CASSVGGDLYGYTF
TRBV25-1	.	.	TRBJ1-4	TGTGCCAGTGGATCCCTCAATGAGGAAAATGAAAAACTGTTTTTT	CASGSLNEENEKLFF
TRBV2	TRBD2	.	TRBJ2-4	TGTGCCAGCAGGGCGGGACTAGGCAAAAACATTCAGTACTTC	CASRAGLGKNIQYF
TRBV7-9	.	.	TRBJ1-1	TGTGCCAGCAGCTCCCAGGGCTACCGAGCTGAAGCTTTCTTT	CASSSQGYRAEAFF
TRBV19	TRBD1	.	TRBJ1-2	TGTGCCAGTAGATCCGGGACAGGGGTCCCAATTATGAATGGCTACACCTTC	CASRSGTGVPIMNGYTF
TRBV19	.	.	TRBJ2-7	TGTTCTTCTAGCCGGGACACGGTTGGCTACGAGCAGTACTTC	CSSSRDTVGYEQYF
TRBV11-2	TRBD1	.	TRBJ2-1	TGTGCCAGCAGCCCAACCGGACAGGGCTCATACAATGAGCAGTTCTTC	CASSPTGQGSYNEQFF
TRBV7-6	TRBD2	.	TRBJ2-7	TGTGCCAGCAGCAAAAATAGCGGGAGCTCCTACGAGCAGTACTTC	CASSKNSGSSYEQYF
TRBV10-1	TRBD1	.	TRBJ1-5	TGCGCCAGCAGTGGGGGACAGGGCAATCAGCCCCAGCATTTT	CASSGGQGNQPQHF
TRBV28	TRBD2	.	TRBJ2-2	TGTGCCAGCGCCCACGGGGGGTCCGTAGGGGAGCTGTTTTTT	CASAHGGSVGELFF
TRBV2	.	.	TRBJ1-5	TGTGCCAGCAGTCCGACAGTTCCCAATCAGCCCCAGCATTTT	CASSPTVPNQPQHF
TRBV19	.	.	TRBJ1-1	TGTGCCAGTAGTTCCAGGGCTTACATAATGAACACTGAAGCTTTCTTT	CASSSRAYIMNTEAFF
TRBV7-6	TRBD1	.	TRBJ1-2	TGTGCCAGCAGCTTGGGGACAGGGAGTAACTATGGCTACACCTTC	CASSLGTGSNYGYTF
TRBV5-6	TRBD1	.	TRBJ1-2	TGTGCCAGCAGCTTCGGGCAGGGGGAGGGCTACACCTTC	CASSFGQGEGYTF
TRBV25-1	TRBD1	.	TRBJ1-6	TGTGCCAGCAGCCGGGACAGGGATTCACCCCTCCACTTT	CASSRDRDSPLHF
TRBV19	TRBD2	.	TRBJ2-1	TGTGCCAGTAGTAGACTAGCGGGGGTGACCGTCTCCTACAATGAGCAGTTCTTC	CASSRLAGVTVSYNEQFF
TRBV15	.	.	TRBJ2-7	TGTGCCACCAGCAGAGGAGGTACATACGAGCAGTACTTC	CATSRGGTYEQYF
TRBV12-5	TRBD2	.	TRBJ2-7	TGTGCTAGTGGTTTGGGCAACGGACTAGGTGGTCGCGACGAGCAGTACTTC	CASGLGNGLGGRDEQYF
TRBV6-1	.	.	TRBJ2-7	TGTGCCAGCAGTGAATGGCTAGCGAGTTACGAGCAGTACTTC	CASSEWLASYEQYF
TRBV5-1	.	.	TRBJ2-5	TGCGCCAGCAGCACCCCCCTCGGGGAACAAGAGACCCAGTACTTC	CASSTPLGEQETQYF
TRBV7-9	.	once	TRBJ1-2	TGTGCCAGCAGCCCTTCTAACTATGGCTACACCTTC	CASSPSNYGYTF
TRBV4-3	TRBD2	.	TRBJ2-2	TGCGCCAGCAGCCCTAGTCAGCGGGGGGCCTTTGGCACCGGGGAGCTGTTTTTT	CASSPSQRGAFGTGELFF
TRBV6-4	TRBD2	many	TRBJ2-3	TGTGCCAGCAGTGAGTCGGGAGGGCAGGCAGATACGCAGTATTTT	CASSESGGQADTQYF
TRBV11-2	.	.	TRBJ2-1	TGTGCCAGCAGCCCCGGACTGGATATCTACAATGAGCAGTTCTTC	CASSPGLDIYNEQFF
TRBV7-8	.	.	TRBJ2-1	TGTGCCAGCAGCTTAGCGGCTAGCATCGGCGATGAGCAGTTCTTC	CASSLAASIGDEQFF
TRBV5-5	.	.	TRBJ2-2	TGTGCCAGCAGCCCACTTACAGGGTCAACCGGGGAGCTGTTTTTT	CASSPLTGSTGELFF
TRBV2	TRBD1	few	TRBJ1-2	TGTGCCAGCAGTGGGGACAGGGAAGGTGGCTACACCTTC	CASSGDREGGYTF
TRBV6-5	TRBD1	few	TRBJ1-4	TGTGCCAGCAGTTACTCGACAGGGACAGGATTATCAAAACTGTTTTTT	CASSYSTGTGLSKLFF
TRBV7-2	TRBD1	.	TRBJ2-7	TGTGCCAGCAGCCCAACAGGGGGTGCGGACGAGCAGTACTTC	CASSPTGGADEQYF